Presented here are 26 T cell receptor beta chains from one specimen sequenced in a study of T cell clones after liver transplantation. The method was immunoSEQ multiplex PCR; TCRdb's version includes in-frame clones alone and lacks a portion of them. The data contain about 75,000 clones, about 85% of them singletons. The input for sequencing was CD4+ T cells from blood, taken about 50 months after liver transplant. The source of these receptors is a human patient who received a liver transplant. Some T cells may originate from the graft donor.

The chain employs TRBV5-6 and TRBJ2-1; 7 nucleotides agree with TRBD2. CDR1 and CDR2 (germline): SGHDT, YYEEEE. After removal of 6 bases from V and 2 bases from J, the junction contained 5 bases not matched to a gene. The CDR3 has 14 amino acids. CDR3 sequence (DNA): TGTGCCAGCAAGAGCGGGGCCACCTACAATGAGCAGTTCTTC. Protein: CASKSGATYNEQFF.

The gene calls are TRBV9 and TRBJ2-3, with D unresolved. This CDR3 comprises 16 residues. V gave up 0 bases and J gave up 1 base, with 12 bases separating them. CDR1 is SGDLS and CDR2 is YYNGEE in the germline V gene. The CDR3 reads CASSVGAATGTDTQYF. Written as DNA, the CDR3 is TGTGCCAGCAGCGTAGGGGCGGCGACTGGCACAGATACGCAGTATTTT. The variable domain in full, completed from reference TRBV9 and TRBJ2-3, reads DSGVTQTPKHLITATGQRVTLRCSPRSGDLSVYWYQQSLDQGLQFLIQYYNGEERAKGNILERFSAQQFPDLHSELNLSSLELGDSALYFCASSVGAATGTDTQYFGPGTRLTVL.

This chain links TRBV5-1 with TRBJ2-7; 8 bases align to TRBD2. V lost 4 bases to trimming and J lost 2 bases; unmatched junction nucleotides: 11. The CDR3 length is 16 residues. Germline CDR1 reads SGHRS; CDR2 reads YFSETQ. The CDR3, as DNA: TGCGCCAGCAGCCAGGCTAGCGGGCCTGCGCCCTACGAGCAGTACTTC. Its translation is CASSQASGPAPYEQYF.

This clone was counted once. The genes are TRBV7-9 and TRBJ2-5; D is possibly TRBD2 (6 bases). The CDR3 is 14 residues long. V lost 3 bases and J 7 bases, leaving 15 bases between the germline ends. The germline V gene encodes CDR1 SEHNR and CDR2 FQNEAQ (reference sequence). The CDR3 coding sequence is TGTGCCAGCAGCTTTGGCAGGGACTTCGGGACCCAGTACTTC. This gives the protein CASSFGRDFGTQYF.

This chain connects TRBV7-7 to TRBJ2-5; D remains ambiguous. V was shortened by 2 bases and J by 2 bases, with 9 bases between the two germline ends. The CDR3 is 14 amino acids. The V gene's germline CDR1 is SSHAT and CDR2 FNYEAQ (reference sequence). CDR3 in DNA: TGTGCCAGCAGCTTATATGAACAGCAAGAGACCCAGTACTTC. Translating it yields CASSLYEQQETQYF.

This chain links TRBV5-1 with TRBJ2-7, with 8 bases identical to TRBD2. Germline values: CDR1 SGHRS, CDR2 YFSETQ. The V and J ends lost 2 bases and 6 bases, in that order; junction bases with no gene match: 7. The CDR3 sequence is 14 residues long. CDR3: CASSFSGGPTEQYF. The CDR3 bases are TGCGCCAGCAGCTTTTCGGGAGGGCCTACCGAGCAGTACTTC.

This chain uses TRBV7-8 with TRBJ2-1, with TRBD2 matching over 9 bases. The germline V gene has CDR1 SGHVS and CDR2 FQNEAQ. The CDR3 extends over 18 amino acids. V dropped 0 bases and J dropped 7; count of bases not matched to a gene: 13. The CDR3 region is CASSLAQIAGVVRNEQFF. The CDR3, as DNA: TGTGCCAGCAGCTTAGCGCAAATAGCGGGAGTGGTACGGAATGAGCAGTTCTTC.

The chain joins TRBV28 to TRBJ2-2; tentative D call: TRBD1 (5 bases). This CDR3 comprises 16 residues. Germline CDR1 is MDHEN and CDR2 is SYDVKM. V was clipped by 2 bases and J by 2 bases, with 12 bases between them. Written as DNA, the CDR3 is TGTGCCAGCAGTTTAGGTGGGGCGTCAAACACCGGGGAGCTGTTTTTT. It codes for CASSLGGASNTGELFF. Full variable domain (remainder filled in from reference TRBV28 and TRBJ2-2): DVKVTQSSRYLVKRTGEKVFLECVQDMDHENMFWYRQDPGLGLRLIYFSYDVKMKEKGDIPEGYSVSREKKERFSLILESASTNQTSMYLCASSLGGASNTGELFFGEGSRLTVL.

This rearrangement joins TRBV19 to TRBJ2-7; maybe TRBD2 (5 bases). This CDR3 is built from 16 residues. The V gene lost 5 bases and the J gene lost 0 bases, with 17 bases spanning the gap. CDR1 is LNHDA and CDR2 is SQIVND in the germline V gene (reference sequence). The CDR3 bases are TGTGCCAGTAGTTCAAGAGACTACCGCCTCTCCTACGAGCAGTACTTC. It codes for CASSSRDYRLSYEQYF.

The chain is built from TRBV12-5 and TRBJ2-5; D is perhaps TRBD1 or TRBD2 (5 bases each). CDR1 LGHNT and CDR2 FRNRAP come from the germline V gene. The V gene lost 7 bases and the J gene lost 5 bases, with 20 bases spanning the gap. This CDR3 is 15 amino acids long. CDR3 coding DNA: TGTGCTAGTGCCGCGCCGGACCGGGGCCGGGAGACCCAGTACTTC. Protein sequence: CASAAPDRGRETQYF. The entire variable domain, with the rest obtained from reference TRBV12-5 and TRBJ2-5, is as follows: DARVTQTPRHKVTEMGQEVTMRCQPILGHNTVFWYRQTMMQGLELLAYFRNRAPLDDSGMPKDRFSAEMPDATLATLKIQPSEPRDSAVYFCASAAPDRGRETQYFGPGTRLLVL.

The chain employs TRBV28 and TRBJ2-5; D is possibly TRBD1 or TRBD2 (7 bases each). Trimming stripped 10 bases from V and 5 bases from J, with 23 bases between. From germline, CDR1 is MDHEN and CDR2 SYDVKM. The CDR3 spans 15 residues. CDR3 region: CATSGQRGGAETQYF. CDR3 nucleotides: TGTGCCACCTCGGGACAGAGAGGGGGGGCGGAGACCCAGTACTTC.

This clone was counted once. This sequence joins TRBV9 and TRBJ1-5, with D perhaps TRBD1 (5 bases). V was pared by 4 bases and J by 4 bases, with 18 bases between. CDR1 is SGDLS, CDR2 YYNGEE, per germline. CDR3 length equals 16 residues. CDR3 nucleotide sequence: TGTGCCAGCAGCCTCGGGGCAGACCAAGGGAATCAGCCCCAGCATTTT. Protein product: CASSLGADQGNQPQHF. The complete variable domain, with remaining parts taken from reference TRBV9 and TRBJ1-5, reads DSGVTQTPKHLITATGQRVTLRCSPRSGDLSVYWYQQSLDQGLQFLIQYYNGEERAKGNILERFSAQQFPDLHSELNLSSLELGDSALYFCASSLGADQGNQPQHFGDGTRLSIL.

This rearrangement joins TRBV5-1 to TRBJ2-5; D not certain. The germline V gene has CDR1 SGHRS and CDR2 YFSETQ. The V and J ends lost 5 bases and 0 bases respectively, with 8 bases between them. The CDR3 runs to 13 residues. CDR3 nucleotide sequence: TGCGCCAGCAGGGCTCGGTACCAAGAGACCCAGTACTTC. This gives the protein CASRARYQETQYF.

The chain combines TRBV19 with TRBJ1-2; D is undetermined. V was pared by 4 bases and J by 6 bases, with 9 bases between. This CDR3 region has 12 residues. Germline V CDR1 and CDR2: LNHDA, SQIVND (reference sequence). The CDR3 DNA reads TGTGCCAGTAGTAGGTGGAGGGATGGCTACACCTTC. Protein: CASSRWRDGYTF.

This chain joins TRBV19 and TRBJ2-7; the D is unclear. Germline V gene sequence: CDR1 LNHDA, CDR2 SQIVND (reference sequence). There are 15 residues in the CDR3. V lost 2 bases and J 0 bases, leaving 11 bases between the germline ends. CDR3 nucleotide sequence: TGTGCCAGTAGTATATCCGGGTTCGGCTCCTACGAGCAGTACTTC. Residues: CASSISGFGSYEQYF.

The sample holds one count of this clone. The chain recombines TRBV2 with TRBJ2-5; TRBD1 is a possible D gene (5 bases). This CDR3 has 15 residues. Trimming cost V 1 base and J 3 bases, with 12 bases left between them. Per the germline V gene, CDR1 is SNHLY and CDR2 is FYNNEI. The CDR3: CASSEGWTRKETQYF. CDR3 in DNA: TGTGCCAGCAGTGAAGGGTGGACAAGAAAAGAGACCCAGTACTTC.

The chain links TRBV9 to TRBJ2-5; 8 bases are shared with TRBD2. V shed 4 bases and J 4 bases; nucleotides not matched to a gene: 9. CDR3 length: 15 residues. CDR1 SGDLS and CDR2 YYNGEE come from the germline V gene. CDR3: CASSPRGSGTETQYF. CDR3 sequence (DNA): TGTGCCAGCAGCCCCAGGGGTAGCGGGACAGAGACCCAGTACTTC.

V and J are TRBV4-3 and TRBJ1-3, with a weak D call TRBD1 (5 bases). From germline, CDR1 is LGHNA and CDR2 YSLEER. The CDR3 contains 14 residues. V was cut by 1 base and J by 6 bases, with 10 bases left in between. This chain's CDR3 is CASSQGYRKNTIYF. DNA for the CDR3: TGCGCCAGCAGCCAAGGATACAGGAAAAACACCATATATTTT.

This chain connects TRBV6-5 to TRBJ2-1, with 11 bases matching TRBD1. Per germline, CDR1 MNHEY and CDR2 SVGAGI. This CDR3 spans 15 amino acids. Trimming cost V 5 bases and J 7 bases; bases outside gene matches: 7. This chain's CDR3 is CASSKGQGAQNEQFF. As DNA, the CDR3 is TGTGCCAGCAGTAAAGGACAGGGGGCGCAGAATGAGCAGTTCTTC.

The chain is built from TRBV21-1 and TRBJ1-4; TRBD1 reflects the table's D call only, with no check against the DNA. TRBV21-1 is a pseudogene locus. This CDR3 has 18 amino acids. DNA for the CDR3: TGTGCCAGCAGCAAAGGGGGGGACAGGCCGGCAACTAATGAAAAACTGTTTTTT. It is translated as CASSKGGDRPATNEKLFF.

The chain employs TRBV18 and TRBJ2-7; TRBD2 is a possible D gene (5 bases). Germline V gene data show CDR1 as KGHSH and CDR2 as LQKENI. V dropped 4 bases and J dropped 1 base, with 14 bases sitting between them. The CDR3 has 15 residues. This CDR3 reads CASSLSGYNSYEQYF. CDR3 nucleotide sequence: TGTGCCAGCTCACTCAGCGGATACAATTCCTACGAGCAGTACTTC. The entire variable domain, with the rest obtained from reference TRBV18 and TRBJ2-7, is as follows: NAGVMQNPRHLVRRRGQEARLRCSPMKGHSHVYWYRQLPEEGLKFMVYLQKENIIDESGMPKERFSAEFPKEGPSILRIQQVVRGDSAAYFCASSLSGYNSYEQYFGPGTRLTVT.

The V call is TRBV7-9, the J call TRBJ2-7, with D possibly called TRBD1 or TRBD2 (5 bases each). CDR3 size: 14 residues. Germline V gene sequence: CDR1 SEHNR, CDR2 FQNEAQ (reference sequence). Between the trimmed V and J ends, which lost 2 bases and 4 bases, there was a span of 12 bases. CDR3 residues: CASSLSGTTYEQYF. The CDR3 DNA sequence: TGTGCCAGCAGCTTATCCGGGACGACTTACGAGCAGTACTTC.

The rearrangement links TRBV4-2 to TRBJ2-1; D might be TRBD1 (5 bases). The CDR3 runs 17 residues. V dropped 0 bases and J dropped 3 bases, with 15 bases sitting between them. Germline assignment: CDR1 LGHNA and CDR2 YNFKEQ. The CDR3: CASSQDRAREGYNEQFF. As DNA, the CDR3 is TGTGCCAGCAGCCAAGATCGAGCCAGGGAAGGCTACAATGAGCAGTTCTTC.

This sequence joins TRBV5-1 and TRBJ2-1, with 11 bases lining up with TRBD2. The V gene end was trimmed by 3 bases and the J gene end by 3 bases; junction bases not matched to a gene: 8. This CDR3 has 17 amino acids. CDR1 and CDR2 (germline): SGHRS, YFSETQ. CDR3: CASSSPLAGGNYNEQFF. Here the CDR3 DNA reads TGCGCCAGCAGCTCGCCTTTAGCGGGAGGGAACTACAATGAGCAGTTCTTC.

This chain connects TRBV4-2 to TRBJ2-2, with D perhaps matching TRBD2 (6 bases). V gave up 1 base and J gave up 3 bases, with 18 bases separating them. This CDR3 is built from 18 residues. Germline V gene data show CDR1 as LGHNA and CDR2 as YNFKEQ. This CDR3 reads CASSQGAGLAEDTGELFF. In DNA, the CDR3 is TGTGCCAGCAGCCAAGGCGCGGGACTGGCTGAGGACACCGGGGAGCTGTTTTTT.

This clone was detected a few times. V is TRBV19 and J is TRBJ1-2; 7 nucleotides line up with TRBD1. CDR1 LNHDA and CDR2 SQIVND come from the germline V gene (reference sequence). The ends lost 5 bases at V and 4 bases at J; junction bases unmatched: 7. The CDR3 contains 14 residues. CDR3 DNA: TGTGCCAGTAGTGCTAGCGGGACAGTCTATGGCTACACCTTC. Its protein product is CASSASGTVYGYTF.